Shown below are 26 T cell receptor beta chains from a single sample sequenced in a study of cytomegalovirus exposure and HLA in healthy donors (dated by TCRdb to 2016 to 2017). The library relied on the immunoSEQ multiplex PCR assay. TCRdb stores this immuneACCESS table with in-frame sequences only. Part of the clones is absent; in the studies checked, under half of the shortfall reflects unresolved V genes, and no reason is known for the rest. The sample table lists some 65,000 clones, approximately 94% of them with a count of one. Jointly, the top ten make up about 4.3% of the sample. The specimen was PBMCs. Source of these receptors: a man aged 18 to 30 in good health and CMV-seropositive.

The chain combines TRBV28 with TRBJ2-7, with 8 bases identical to TRBD2. The CDR3 is 17 amino acids. After removal of 6 bases from V and 3 bases from J, the junction contained 16 bases not matched to a gene. The germline V gene encodes CDR1 MDHEN and CDR2 SYDVKM. CDR3 sequence (DNA): TGTGCCAGCAGCTATAGACAACCTTGGACTAGCTACTACGAGCAGTACTTC. It is translated as CASSYRQPWTSYYEQYF.

The chain carries TRBV11-2 and TRBJ2-5; D remains unclear. V was trimmed by 8 bases and J by 0 bases, leaving 13 bases between them. Germline CDR1 is SGHAT and CDR2 is FQNNGV. CDR3 size: 14 residues. The CDR3 DNA sequence: TGTGCCAGCGCGGTCGGCAGTTACCAAGAGACCCAGTACTTC. This translates into CASAVGSYQETQYF. Filled out from reference TRBV11-2 and TRBJ2-5, the complete variable domain reads EAGVAQSPRYKIIEKRQSVAFWCNPISGHATLYWYQQILGQGPKLLIQFQNNGVVDDSQLPKDRFSAERLKGVDSTLKIQPAKLEDSAVYLCASAVGSYQETQYFGPGTRLLVL.

This chain uses TRBV6-6 with TRBJ1-5; the match to TRBD1 covers 7 bases. Germline CDR1 is MNHNY and CDR2 is SVGAGI (reference sequence). V was clipped by 5 bases and J by 1 base; unmatched bases: 8. This CDR3 comprises 16 residues. DNA of the CDR3: TGTGCCAGCAGTACCTTCAAGGGGGCAAGCAATCAGCCCCAGCATTTT. Amino acids: CASSTFKGASNQPQHF.

This sequence joins TRBV6-1 and TRBJ2-4, with a weak D call TRBD2 (5 bases). V was trimmed by 7 bases and J by 2 bases, leaving 12 bases between them. CDR1 MNHNS and CDR2 SASEGT come from the germline V gene. The CDR3 loop spans 14 amino acids. Here the CDR3 DNA reads TGTGCCAGCATCGAGGAGACTACCAAAAACATTCAGTACTTC. Translated: CASIEETTKNIQYF.

This clone was picked up one time. J is TRBJ2-1 and V is TRBV5-1, with D unclear. The CDR3 is 13 residues long. The V and J ends lost 0 bases and 5 bases respectively, with 6 bases between them. CDR1 and CDR2 from the germline V gene are SGHRS and YFSETQ. Written as DNA, the CDR3 is TGCGCCAGCAGCTTGGTACAAGACAATGAGCAGTTCTTC. Its protein is CASSLVQDNEQFF.

The table lists this clone with a count of one. The chain carries TRBV28 and TRBJ2-5, with a weak D call TRBD1 (6 bases). This CDR3 region has 15 residues. CDR1 and CDR2 from the germline V gene are MDHEN and SYDVKM. Trimming pared 3 bases from V and 1 base from J, leaving 12 bases between. This chain's CDR3 is CASSFARQAQETQYF. Written as DNA, the CDR3 is TGTGCCAGCAGTTTCGCCCGACAGGCCCAAGAGACCCAGTACTTC.

Only one count was recorded for this clone. The chain combines TRBV9 with TRBJ2-1, with a possible D match to TRBD1 (5 bases). The V gene's germline CDR1 is SGDLS and CDR2 YYNGEE. The CDR3 has 14 amino acids. Trimming took 3 bases from V and 6 from J, leaving 13 bases between them. The CDR3 protein is CASSAYDSPNEQFF. The CDR3 nucleotides read TGTGCCAGCAGCGCTTACGACAGCCCCAATGAGCAGTTCTTC.

The rearrangement links TRBV27 to TRBJ1-1; TRBD1 might be the D (6 bases). CDR3 length: 11 amino acids. Per germline, CDR1 MNHEY and CDR2 SMNVEV (reference sequence). Trimming removed 10 bases from V and 7 bases from J, with 13 bases in between. The CDR3 region is CATRGQNEAFF. The CDR3 region has the DNA TGTGCCACGCGCGGACAGAATGAAGCTTTCTTT.

V is TRBV11-2 and J is TRBJ1-1; TRBD1 is a possible D gene (5 bases). Germline V gene lookup returns CDR1 SGHAT and CDR2 FQNNGV. This CDR3 is 16 amino acids long. The V end was cut by 1 base, the J end by 1 base, with 13 bases between. The DNA for the CDR3 is TGTGCCAGCAGCTTAGGATATCCAGGGTCGAACACTGAAGCTTTCTTT. It is translated as CASSLGYPGSNTEAFF.

The chain has TRBV4-2 and TRBJ2-2, with D perhaps TRBD1 (5 bases). From germline, CDR1 is LGHNA and CDR2 YNFKEQ. This CDR3 is built from 16 residues. Trimming pared 1 base from V and 4 bases from J, leaving 13 bases between. The CDR3 coding sequence is TGTGCCAGCAGCCAAGGGGTTTGGGGCACCACCGGGGAGCTGTTTTTT. Encoded protein: CASSQGVWGTTGELFF.

V usage is TRBV28 and J usage is TRBJ1-2; the match to TRBD1 covers 8 bases. Trimming took 5 bases from V and 3 from J; bases not matched to a gene: 5. The CDR3 has 14 amino acids. CDR1 is MDHEN and CDR2 is SYDVKM in the germline V gene. The CDR3 sequence is CASSQGQGDYGYTF. In nucleotides, the CDR3 is TGTGCCAGCAGTCAAGGACAGGGAGACTATGGCTACACCTTC.

The chain recombines TRBV6-5 with TRBJ2-2; a weak D match, TRBD2 (6 bases). Germline V gene lookup returns CDR1 MNHEY and CDR2 SVGAGI. The CDR3 contains 15 residues. Trimming took off 0 bases at V and 6 bases at J, with 11 bases between the two ends. The chain's CDR3 is CASSYSTRGSGELFF. The CDR3 DNA sequence: TGTGCCAGCAGTTACTCGACCCGGGGGTCCGGGGAGCTGTTTTTT.

The V and J genes are TRBV7-9 and TRBJ1-1; D might be TRBD1 (6 bases). The CDR3 totals 16 residues. Germline V lookup: CDR1 SEHNR, CDR2 FQNEAQ (reference sequence). V lost 5 bases and J 7 bases, leaving 23 bases between the germline ends. CDR3 sequence (DNA): TGTGCCAGCAGCCGATATGTTGCACAGGGAGACTATGAAGCTTTCTTT. It translates to CASSRYVAQGDYEAFF.

The rearrangement joins TRBV28 to TRBJ1-6; 8 bases map to TRBD1. J gave up 6 bases and V 5 bases, and 3 bases lay outside the gene matches. The CDR3 is made up of 14 amino acids. Germline V gene data show CDR1 as MDHEN and CDR2 as SYDVKM. DNA for the CDR3: TGTGCCAGCAGTCCTGGACAGGGTAATTCACCCCTCCACTTT. This gives the protein CASSPGQGNSPLHF.

The chain couples TRBV27 to TRBJ2-7; TRBD2 is a possible D gene (7 bases). V lost 6 bases, J lost 3 bases, and 18 bases lay in between. The CDR3 contains 15 residues. Germline V gene lookup returns CDR1 MNHEY and CDR2 SMNVEV (reference sequence). CDR3 nucleotides: TGTGCCAGCAGCCGCCCGGGGGGCGCCTACTACGAGCAGTACTTC. Translation gives CASSRPGGAYYEQYF.

This rearrangement joins TRBV11-3 to TRBJ1-2, with 10 bases matching TRBD1. V lost 5 bases and J lost 5; bases outside the gene matches: 11. Germline V gene lookup returns CDR1 SGHNT and CDR2 YENEEA. This CDR3 region has 16 residues. CDR3 residues: CASSPAPGQGMYGYTF. The CDR3, as DNA: TGTGCCAGCAGCCCGGCCCCGGGACAGGGGATGTATGGCTACACCTTC. The variable domain in full, with the rest retrieved from reference TRBV11-3 and TRBJ1-2, is EAGVVQSPRYKIIEKKQPVAFWCNPISGHNTLYWYLQNLGQGPELLIRYENEEAVDDSQLPKDRFSAERLKGVDSTLKIQPAELGDSAVYLCASSPAPGQGMYGYTFGSGTRLTVV.

This chain joins TRBV30 and TRBJ2-5, with TRBD2 as a possible D gene (5 bases). In germline, CDR1 is GTSNPN, CDR2 SVGIG (reference sequence). Trimming removed 3 bases from V and 0 bases from J, with 17 bases in between. The CDR3 spans 16 residues. CDR3 in amino acids: CAWSLSSTGNQETQYF. For the CDR3, the DNA is TGTGCCTGGAGCCTTTCCTCGACGGGGAACCAAGAGACCCAGTACTTC.

This chain links TRBV6-6 with TRBJ2-7, with a possible D match to TRBD1 (6 bases). Trimming left V 2 bases short and J 0 bases short, with 14 bases between. The CDR3 is 16 residues long. CDR1 and CDR2 from the germline V gene are MNHNY and SVGAGI (reference sequence). CDR3 loop: CASSYLAGAYSYEQYF. In DNA, the CDR3 is TGTGCCAGCAGTTACCTCGCAGGGGCTTACTCCTACGAGCAGTACTTC.

This chain links TRBV6-5 with TRBJ2-7; D uncertain. V lost 2 bases and J 4 bases, leaving 3 bases between the germline ends. This CDR3 is 11 amino acids long. Germline values: CDR1 MNHEY, CDR2 SVGAGI. The CDR3 spells CASSYLYEQYF. CDR3 nucleotide sequence: TGTGCCAGCAGTTACCTATACGAGCAGTACTTC.

This chain joins TRBV6-7 and TRBJ1-5, with 8 bases lining up with TRBD1. TRBV6-7 is reported as an ORF; its role is uncertain. This CDR3 region has 14 residues. The trim removed 4 bases at V and 6 bases at J, leaving 5 bases unmatched. CDR3 sequence reads: CASSSTGAGQPQHF. CDR3 DNA sequence: TGTGCCAGCAGTTCGACAGGGGCGGGTCAGCCCCAGCATTTT.

This chain joins TRBV6-1 and TRBJ1-5, with D tentatively TRBD1 (5 bases). Trimming pared 4 bases from V and 1 base from J, leaving 11 bases between. CDR1 is MNHNS, CDR2 SASEGT, per germline. This CDR3 spans 15 amino acids. CDR3 sequence: CASSGDGGSNQPQHF. CDR3 DNA: TGTGCCAGCAGTGGGGACGGAGGGAGCAATCAGCCCCAGCATTTT.

This CDR3 is CASSSSGSGNTIYF. Written as DNA, the CDR3 is TGTGCCAGCAGCTCCTCAGGCTCTGGAAACACCATATATTTT. The chain joins TRBV7-9 to TRBJ1-3, with D hard to call. Germline CDR1 is SEHNR and CDR2 is FQNEAQ (reference sequence). The CDR3 spans 14 residues. V was shortened by 4 bases and J by 0 bases, with 7 bases between the two germline ends.

This chain links TRBV7-9 with TRBJ2-7, with D tentatively TRBD1 (5 bases). Between the trimmed V and J ends, which lost 5 bases and 5 bases, there was a span of 13 bases. This CDR3 is built from 13 residues. In germline, CDR1 is SEHNR, CDR2 FQNEAQ (reference sequence). The DNA of the CDR3 is TGTGCCAGCAGCGATTTCAACAGGAACGAGCAGTACTTC. It translates to CASSDFNRNEQYF.

V is TRBV6-4 and J is TRBJ2-1; possibly TRBD2 for D (6 bases). Germline assignment: CDR1 MRHNA and CDR2 SNTAGT. CDR3 length: 15 residues. With 7 bases removed from V and 5 bases from J, the gap between germline ends came to 18 bases. DNA for the CDR3: TGTGCCAGCACCCCCTCGCCCGGGGGAGACAATGAGCAGTTCTTC. Translating it yields CASTPSPGGDNEQFF.

DNA for the CDR3: TGTGCCAGCTCACCAGTCAGGGGAACCTACGAGCAGTACTTC. Translation: CASSPVRGTYEQYF. The chain links TRBV18 to TRBJ2-7; D might be TRBD1 (6 bases). The CDR3 contains 14 residues. Germline lookup yields CDR1 KGHSH and CDR2 LQKENI. With 2 bases removed from V and 2 bases from J, the gap between germline ends came to 10 bases.

The V gene is TRBV7-8, the J gene TRBJ1-1, with TRBD1 matching over 9 bases. Germline values: CDR1 SGHVS, CDR2 FQNEAQ. The ends lost 5 bases at V and 4 bases at J; junction bases unmatched: 11. The CDR3 has 16 residues. CDR3 sequence (DNA): TGTGCCAGCAGCCCGCGACCCTTGACAGGGGGCACTGAAGCTTTCTTT. This sequence encodes CASSPRPLTGGTEAFF.